Below are 27 T cell receptor beta chains sequenced from a single sample in a study of T cell clones after liver transplantation. The protocol was immunoSEQ multiplex PCR, while the TCRdb copy is restricted to in-frame clones and leaves out a portion. The sample includes 70,000 or so clones, over 85% of them seen just once. Sequences were derived from CD4+ T cells from blood, sampled before liver transplant. The receptors were gathered from a human donor who received a liver transplant.

For the CDR3, the DNA is TGTGCCAGCAGTACCCTCGGGGGACAGGCGACCGGGACTAGCTTCGATGAGCAGTTCTTC. It codes for CASSTLGGQATGTSFDEQFF. The rearrangement uses TRBV28 and TRBJ2-1, with a weak D call TRBD2 (9 bases). V was cut by 5 bases and J by 8 bases, with 34 bases left in between. This CDR3 region has 20 residues. Germline V CDR1 and CDR2: MDHEN, SYDVKM.

J is TRBJ2-5 and V is TRBV6-1; 8 bases map to TRBD2. With 9 bases clipped from V and 5 bases from J, the junction kept 14 bases outside the gene matches. The germline V gene encodes CDR1 MNHNS and CDR2 SASEGT. The CDR3 contains 15 residues. The CDR3 protein is CASRSGSFGLETQYF. The CDR3 region has the DNA TGTGCCAGTCGGAGCGGGAGTTTTGGTCTGGAGACCCAGTACTTC.

The rearrangement joins TRBV19 to TRBJ1-5, with 7 nucleotides matching TRBD1. The CDR3 contains 13 residues. Trimming took 8 bases from V and 11 from J; bases not matched to a gene: 12. Looked up from germline, CDR1 is LNHDA and CDR2 is SQIVND (reference sequence). The CDR3 region has the DNA TGTGCCAGTCGACGAACAGGGGTCCTGACCCAGCATTTT. This codes for CASRRTGVLTQHF. Looking up the rest from reference TRBV19 and TRBJ1-5 gives the full variable domain: DGGITQSPKYLFRKEGQNVTLSCEQNLNHDAMYWYRQDPGQGLRLIYYSQIVNDFQKGDIAEGYSVSREKKESFPLTVTSAQKNPTAFYLCASRRTGVLTQHFGDGTRLSIL.

The V call is TRBV5-5, the J call TRBJ1-2, with D hard to call. The CDR3 covers 12 residues. V was clipped by 1 base and J by 8 bases, with 9 bases between them. CDR1 is SGHKS and CDR2 is YYEKEE in the germline V gene (reference sequence). DNA of the CDR3: TGTGCCAGCAGCTTGAGAGGAGGAGGCTACACCTTC. Translating it yields CASSLRGGGYTF.

Here the CDR3 reads CASSPGGVSSDTQYF. CDR3 nucleotide sequence: TGTGCCAGCTCACCAGGTGGGGTTAGTTCGGATACGCAGTATTTT. The rearrangement links TRBV18 to TRBJ2-3, with no clear D. With 2 bases removed from V and 6 bases from J, the gap between germline ends came to 15 bases. The germline V gene has CDR1 KGHSH and CDR2 LQKENI. CDR3 length equals 15 residues.

V is TRBV7-2 and J is TRBJ2-5; D is unclear. The germline V gene has CDR1 SGHTA and CDR2 FQGNSA. Deletions cut 1 base from V and 7 bases from J, with 4 bases between. This CDR3 is built from 11 residues. CDR3 in amino acids: CASSLGGTQYF. CDR3 sequence (DNA): TGTGCCAGCAGCTTAGGAGGGACCCAGTACTTC.

The chain has TRBV7-8 and TRBJ1-1; no clear D. In germline, CDR1 is SGHVS, CDR2 FQNEAQ. This CDR3 has 13 amino acids. Trimming took 5 bases from V and 1 from J, leaving 8 bases between them. As DNA, the CDR3 is TGTGCCAGCAGCCCCTGGGGGAACACTGAAGCTTTCTTT. Protein product: CASSPWGNTEAFF.

V is TRBV15 and J is TRBJ2-7; 9 nucleotides match TRBD2. CDR1 is LNHNV, CDR2 YYDKDF, per germline (reference sequence). Trimming at V came to 5 bases and at J to 0 bases, leaving 2 bases not matched to a gene. This CDR3 comprises 14 residues. CDR3 nucleotide sequence: TGTGCCACCAGCGCGGGGGGGAGCTCCTACGAGCAGTACTTC. It encodes CATSAGGSSYEQYF.

The rearrangement links TRBV25-1 to TRBJ2-5, with 8 nucleotides matching TRBD2. Per germline, CDR1 MGHDK and CDR2 SYGVNS. The trim removed 7 bases at V and 1 base at J, leaving 17 bases unmatched. The CDR3 is made up of 18 amino acids. In nucleotides, the CDR3 is TGTGCCAGCACCTCTCCGGGACCCCGAGCGGGGGCCCAAGAGACCCAGTACTTC. The encoded protein is CASTSPGPRAGAQETQYF.

The chain has TRBV18 and TRBJ2-3, with TRBD1 matching over 11 bases. CDR1 and CDR2 from the germline V gene are KGHSH and LQKENI. With V trimmed by 2 bases and J by 4 bases, 5 bases remained unmatched. The CDR3 sequence is 16 residues long. Here the CDR3 DNA reads TGTGCCAGCTCACCATGGACAGGGGGCTTCGCAGATACGCAGTATTTT. Translation gives CASSPWTGGFADTQYF.

This sequence joins TRBV29-1 and TRBJ2-1, with D possibly TRBD2 on 6 matching bases. The CDR3 contains 15 residues. The V and J ends lost 7 bases and 2 bases respectively, with 18 bases between them. CDR1 and CDR2 (germline): SQVTM, ANQGSEA. The CDR3 here is CSAGAEAGPYNEQFF. CDR3 coding DNA: TGCAGCGCCGGAGCGGAAGCGGGCCCCTACAATGAGCAGTTCTTC.

The table lists this clone with a few counts. V and J are TRBV10-3 and TRBJ1-3; D is ambiguous. This CDR3 spans 12 amino acids. Trimming took 9 bases from V and 0 from J, leaving 6 bases between them. CDR1 is ENHRY, CDR2 SYGVKD, per germline. The CDR3 sequence: CAIATSGNTIYF. CDR3 coding DNA: TGTGCCATAGCGACCTCTGGAAACACCATATATTTT.

The chain couples TRBV5-4 to TRBJ2-7; possibly TRBD1 for D (5 bases). Germline CDR1 SGHNT, CDR2 YYREEE (reference sequence). V was cut by 4 bases and J by 0 bases, with 14 bases left in between. This CDR3 has 15 residues. The CDR3 protein is CASSDQGGSSYEQYF. The CDR3 DNA sequence: TGTGCCAGCAGCGACCAGGGCGGTAGCTCCTACGAGCAGTACTTC. Full variable domain (missing parts from reference TRBV5-4 and TRBJ2-7): ETGVTQSPTHLIKTRGQQVTLRCSSQSGHNTVSWYQQALGQGPQFIFQYYREEENGRGNFPPRFSGLQFPNYSSELNVNALELDDSALYLCASSDQGGSSYEQYFGPGTRLTVT.

The chain has TRBV27 and TRBJ1-5, with 8 bases aligning to TRBD1. Germline loops: CDR1 MNHEY, CDR2 SMNVEV (reference sequence). V was clipped by 5 bases and J by 2 bases; unmatched bases: 2. The CDR3 is 14 amino acids. This CDR3 reads CASSGGQGNQPQHF. The CDR3 DNA is TGTGCCAGCAGTGGGGGACAGGGCAATCAGCCCCAGCATTTT.

The chain is built from TRBV6-5 and TRBJ2-7; 8 nucleotides align to TRBD2. The CDR3 runs 15 residues. The V and J ends lost 7 bases and 6 bases, in that order; junction bases with no gene match: 14. From germline, CDR1 is MNHEY and CDR2 SVGAGI. The CDR3 DNA is TGTGCCAGCACCAGTGGAGCAGCGGGAGAGGTCGAGCAGTACTTC. Residues: CASTSGAAGEVEQYF.

The chain joins TRBV6-5 to TRBJ1-1; D gene ambiguous. CDR3 length: 13 residues. The V end lost 4 bases, the J end lost 0 bases, and 6 bases lay between the germline ends. Per the germline V gene, CDR1 is MNHEY and CDR2 is SVGAGI. CDR3 residues: CASSFVMNTEAFF. In nucleotides, the CDR3 is TGTGCCAGCAGTTTTGTGATGAACACTGAAGCTTTCTTT.

The chain links TRBV28 to TRBJ2-5; TRBD1 matches at 10 bases. The CDR3 spans 15 residues. The trim removed 6 bases at V and 4 bases at J, leaving 8 bases unmatched. Germline-derived CDR1 and CDR2 are MDHEN and SYDVKM. CDR3 sequence reads: CASRWTGGTGETQYF. The CDR3 DNA sequence: TGTGCCAGCAGATGGACAGGGGGAACTGGAGAGACCCAGTACTTC.

The genes are TRBV6-1 and TRBJ1-6; tentatively, D is TRBD1 (6 bases). This CDR3 comprises 13 residues. V was cut by 7 bases and J by 6 bases, with 10 bases left in between. CDR1 and CDR2 from the germline V gene are MNHNS and SASEGT. This chain's CDR3 is CASTGQPNSPLHF. CDR3 in DNA: TGTGCCAGCACCGGACAGCCTAATTCACCCCTCCACTTT.

Only a few counts were recorded for this clone. J is TRBJ1-5 and V is TRBV2, with TRBD1 matching over 10 bases. The junction had 1 base not matched to a gene; V was cut back by 0 bases and J by 2 bases. CDR1 and CDR2 (germline): SNHLY, FYNNEI. This CDR3 has 16 residues. The CDR3 bases are TGTGCCAGCAGTGAAGCGGGGACAGGGGGCAATCAGCCCCAGCATTTT. Protein sequence: CASSEAGTGGNQPQHF.

In this sample, this clone turned up a few times. The V call is TRBV15, the J call TRBJ1-2; D uncertain. V was pared by 3 bases and J by 0 bases, with 20 bases between. The CDR3 is made up of 18 amino acids. Germline lookup yields CDR1 LNHNV and CDR2 YYDKDF (reference sequence). For the CDR3, the DNA is TGTGCCACCAGCAGGAGTTCGGTCTTTCGATCACCTAACTATGGCTACACCTTC. Translated: CATSRSSVFRSPNYGYTF.

As for this clone: The sample has other DNA sequences that encode this CDR3 too. The rearrangement links TRBV7-2 to TRBJ2-7; TRBD1 matches 11 bases. CDR3 length: 15 amino acids. Losses at the gene ends were 5 bases for V and 3 bases for J; bases not matched to a gene: 6. Germline-derived CDR1 and CDR2 are SGHTA and FQGNSA. The CDR3 loop is CASSPTGTGGYEQYF. The DNA for the CDR3 is TGTGCCAGCAGCCCCACCGGGACAGGGGGCTACGAGCAGTACTTC.

V usage is TRBV5-1 and J usage is TRBJ2-7; 10 bases are a match to TRBD1. The V gene's germline CDR1 is SGHRS and CDR2 YFSETQ. The CDR3 is 15 amino acids. V was pared by 2 bases and J by 5 bases, with 7 bases of the junction left unmatched. The CDR3 sequence: CASSLPGQGRDEQYF. The CDR3 region has the DNA TGCGCCAGCAGCTTACCGGGACAGGGGAGGGACGAGCAGTACTTC.

CDR3 bases: TGTGCCAGCAGTGATCGGCGACTAGCGGGAGGCAATGAGCAGTTCTTC. This sequence encodes CASSDRRLAGGNEQFF. V is TRBV2 and J is TRBJ2-1; 13 bases match TRBD2. Trimming at V came to 3 bases and at J to 6 bases, leaving 5 bases not matched to a gene. The CDR3 consists of 16 residues. Germline lookup yields CDR1 SNHLY and CDR2 FYNNEI.

The CDR3 DNA is TGTGCCAGCAATGGGCCTAGCGGACGCCTAGTCGAGCAGTACTTC. Protein product: CASNGPSGRLVEQYF. The chain recombines TRBV5-5 with TRBJ2-7; 7 positions match TRBD2. CDR1 and CDR2 (germline): SGHKS, YYEKEE (reference sequence). The CDR3 length is 15 residues. V dropped 6 bases and J dropped 6; count of bases not matched to a gene: 15.

The V call is TRBV19, the J call TRBJ2-1; D possibly corresponds to TRBD1 (6 bases). The CDR3 has 14 residues. Germline V gene sequence: CDR1 LNHDA, CDR2 SQIVND (reference sequence). V lost 5 bases, J lost 9 bases, and 17 bases lay in between. CDR3 nucleotide sequence: TGTGCCAGTAGTGAGACCTCAGGGGTCGGTGAGCAGTTCTTC. Its protein product is CASSETSGVGEQFF.

The V and J genes are TRBV1 and TRBJ2-2; no check of the table's D call, TRBD2, against the DNA was made. TRBV1 is designated a pseudogene. This CDR3 has 22 residues. The CDR3 is CTSSRCAPRLAGLSVDTGELFF. The CDR3 bases are TGCACCAGCAGCCGCTGCGCTCCCCGACTAGCGGGTCTCTCTGTAGACACCGGGGAGCTGTTTTTT.

The V call is TRBV5-1, the J call TRBJ2-7, with a weak D call TRBD2 (6 bases). The CDR3 sequence is 14 residues long. The germline V gene encodes CDR1 SGHRS and CDR2 YFSETQ. With 4 bases removed from V and 11 bases from J, the gap between germline ends came to 22 bases. CDR3 region: CASSPASGSGAEYF. The CDR3 DNA reads TGCGCCAGCAGCCCGGCCAGCGGGTCGGGTGCGGAGTACTTC. Together with reference TRBV5-1 and TRBJ2-7, the CDR3 gives the full variable domain: KAGVTQTPRYLIKTRGQQVTLSCSPISGHRSVSWYQQTPGQGLQFLFEYFSETQRNKGNFPGRFSGRQFSNSRSEMNVSTLELGDSALYLCASSPASGSGAEYFGPGTRLTVT.